A selection of T cell receptor beta chains follows, all from one sample in a study of blood T cell repertoires in COVID-19. Profiling relied on immunoSEQ multiplex PCR, and the TCRdb table lists in-frame clones only, not all of them. The sample holds some 140,000 clones; roughly 80% are singletons and the top ten take 29%. The sequenced material came from peripheral blood. The source of these receptors is a woman aged 60 to 75 with acute or convalescent COVID-19. The CDR3 runs from the conserved cysteine through the conserved F or W.

V	J	CDR3
TRBV5-1	TRBJ1-1	CASSQTGAQGTEAFF
TRBV3-1/TRBV3-2	TRBJ1-2	CASSQVAGADYGYTF
TRBV6-5	TRBJ1-6	CASSYKRQGSPLHF
TRBV6-5	TRBJ2-6	CASTQNTGANVLTF
TRBV2	TRBJ1-1	CASSLTGMNTEAFF
TRBV2	TRBJ1-1	CARTSGAEAFF
TRBV30	TRBJ2-3	CAWSGIGGQRDTQYF
TRBV12-2	TRBJ1-2	CASRLRQELGFYYGYTF
TRBV5-1	TRBJ2-1	CASSLGQGSYNEQFF
TRBV15	TRBJ2-1	CATGTVSTEQFF
TRBV3-1/TRBV3-2	TRBJ2-7	CASSQDSGGGRGKYEQYF
TRBV30	TRBJ2-2	CAWSVKVIRANTGELFF
TRBV7-3	TRBJ2-3	CASSPQRGLADTQYF
TRBV7-9	TRBJ2-2	CASSLYPSNTGELFF
TRBV30	TRBJ2-3	CAWARSQRFSTDTQYF
TRBV19	TRBJ1-6	CASTPAASNSPLHF
TRBV6-5	TRBJ2-2	CASRTRTGGLGELFF
TRBV2	TRBJ2-5	CASSDTMRAETQYF
TRBV6-6	TRBJ1-4	CASNQDRGRGGEKLFF
TRBV5-5	TRBJ1-4	CASSLQGQGDEKLFF
TRBV5-5	TRBJ1-5	CASSLEATGNRNQPQHF
TRBV10-3	TRBJ1-5	CAISESLGRSQPQHF
TRBV3-1/TRBV3-2	TRBJ1-5	CASSLLLLDRVRQPQHF
TRBV19	TRBJ1-2	CASSNPLLGGGYTF
TRBV20-1	TRBJ1-2	CSAGGSYGYTF
TRBV2	TRBJ2-1	CASSIPSSYNEQFF
TRBV4-1	TRBJ1-2	CASSLSGQSYGYTF
TRBV3-1/TRBV3-2	TRBJ1-1	CASSQEGRGAFF
TRBV4-1	TRBJ2-1	CASSRHRVKDDNEQFF
TRBV30	TRBJ2-1	CAWSVTRGWSSYNEQFF
TRBV28	TRBJ1-6	CASSVGGTGGSPLHF
TRBV27	TRBJ2-7	CASSSFWTGEQSSYEQYF
TRBV5-1	TRBJ2-7	CASSLGLRGEGLYEQYF
TRBV4-1	TRBJ1-5	CASSQARQSNQPQHF
TRBV12-3/TRBV12-4	TRBJ2-3	CASSLVGPGTQYF
TRBV7-3	TRBJ1-1	CASSLTPGMMNTEAFF
TRBV30	TRBJ1-1	CAWTTTGADTEAFF
TRBV3-1/TRBV3-2	TRBJ1-3	CASSQGRRGSGNTIYF
TRBV6-6	TRBJ1-2	CASRVRDRELIGYTF
TRBV6-5	TRBJ1-1	CASSYSGTDRTEAFF
TRBV7-9	TRBJ2-1	CASSPDLTGNEQFF
TRBV6-2/TRBV6-3	TRBJ1-2	CASSTGGGGYTF
TRBV10-2	TRBJ1-2	CASSESPDYYGYTF
TRBV3-1/TRBV3-2	TRBJ1-4	CASSQDRGVANEKLFF
TRBV7-9	TRBJ1-1	CASSLQGGLNTEAFF
TRBV7-9	TRBJ1-1	CASTPDSGQAVEAFF
TRBV10-3	TRBJ1-5	CAISEPGQLHQPQHF
TRBV11-3	TRBJ1-1	CASSLDGTGSAFF
TRBV6-5	TRBJ1-5	CASSYAGVFNQPQHF
TRBV10-1	TRBJ2-3	CASSDGLAGGTSTDTQYF
TRBV9	TRBJ1-5	CASSVGDRANQPQHF